One and the same sample provided the 5 T cell receptor beta chains below, sequenced in a study of cytotoxic CD8 clonotypes in ibrutinib-treated CLL. Clones were sequenced by immunoSEQ multiplex PCR, and TCRdb holds only the in-frame ones, with some missing. The table records some 150,000 clones, 79% of them present only once. The sequenced sample was PBMCs, obtained after 12 months of ibrutinib treatment. Receptors originate from a human donor with chronic lymphocytic leukemia.

The CDR3, as DNA: TGTGCCAGCAGCTGGACAGGGGATCGGTACGAGCAGTACTTC. It encodes CASSWTGDRYEQYF. The genes are TRBV6-6 and TRBJ2-7, with 9 bases matching TRBD1. Germline assignment: CDR1 MNHNY and CDR2 SVGAGI (reference sequence). The ends lost 6 bases at V and 4 bases at J; junction bases unmatched: 7. This CDR3 is built from 14 residues.

This chain uses TRBV28 with TRBJ1-1; D gene ambiguous. The germline gives CDR1 MDHEN, CDR2 SYDVKM. V was pared by 6 bases and J by 0 bases, with 14 bases between. The CDR3 totals 15 residues. CDR3 amino acids: CASRPRTGLNTEAFF. The CDR3 DNA is TGTGCCAGCAGGCCCCGGACGGGTTTGAACACTGAAGCTTTCTTT. The complete variable domain, with remaining parts taken from reference TRBV28 and TRBJ1-1, reads DVKVTQSSRYLVKRTGEKVFLECVQDMDHENMFWYRQDPGLGLRLIYFSYDVKMKEKGDIPEGYSVSREKKERFSLILESASTNQTSMYLCASRPRTGLNTEAFFGQGTRLTVV.

The chain links TRBV20-1 to TRBJ2-1; D tentatively reads TRBD1 or TRBD2 (5 bases each). CDR1 is DFQATT, CDR2 SNEGSKA, per germline (reference sequence). This CDR3 has 11 amino acids. V gave up 5 bases and J gave up 6 bases, with 8 bases separating them. The CDR3 region is CSAPRGNEQFF. In DNA form, the CDR3 reads TGCAGTGCTCCGAGGGGCAATGAGCAGTTCTTC.

V and J are TRBV7-9 and TRBJ2-2; tentatively, D is TRBD1 (5 bases). Trimming removed 5 bases at V and 0 bases at J, with 7 bases between. The CDR3 has 14 residues. The germline gives CDR1 SEHNR, CDR2 FQNEAQ (reference sequence). CDR3 nucleotides: TGTGCCAGCAGCCTGACAGCGAACACCGGGGAGCTGTTTTTT. This gives the protein CASSLTANTGELFF.

The chain combines TRBV6-6 with TRBJ2-7; 8 positions match TRBD1. V trimming: 1 base; J trimming: 4 bases; junction bases outside the gene matches: 6. Germline loops: CDR1 MNHNY, CDR2 SVGAGI (reference sequence). The CDR3 consists of 15 residues. In DNA form, the CDR3 reads TGTGCCAGCAGTTACTTGGACAGGGAAAGGTACGAGCAGTACTTC. Its translation is CASSYLDRERYEQYF.